This T cell receptor (beta chain) was found in a study of blood T cells in healthy people across ages. Germline-derived CDR1 and CDR2 are MDHEN and SYDVKM. Trimming took 3 bases from V and 11 from J, leaving 8 bases between them. The length of the CDR3 is 11 residues. Findings and caveats of the study: Strongly correlated with naive T cell percentage was TCR beta diversity. Across the age range, TCR beta diversity per million T cells fell in a roughly linear way.

As for this clonotype: Its antigen remains unidentified.

Using a J-beta primer mix together with a sample-barcoded 5' primer, a second PCR was run for about 6 to 12 cycles. Tags on each cDNA molecule came from a template-switch adaptor with 12 random nucleotides. TCRdb recomputed calls from the 5' RACE reads with MiXCR, one row per CDR3 protein. The table records about 580,000 distinct CDR3 sequences, around 50% of them present only once. The sequencing input was blood. The chain uses TRBV28 and TRBJ1-5; D is undetermined. This clonotype was sampled from a man older than 75 in good health. The CDR3 coding sequence is TGTGCCAGCAGTTTGGCCCTCTCCCAGCATTTT. Amino acid sequence: CASSLALSQHF.